This TCR beta chain was identified in a study of T-cell reconstitution after alpha-beta-depleted transplantation in children. CDR3 length: 14 amino acids. V dropped 0 bases and J dropped 8 bases, with 13 bases sitting between them. Germline values: CDR1 SEHNR, CDR2 FQNEAQ (reference sequence). This sample's TCRbeta library carried unique molecular identifier barcodes. TCRdb fed the PCR reads into MiXCR, producing one record per CDR3 protein. The sample carries around 370,000 distinct CDR3 sequences, 10% to 13% recorded once. The starting material was PBMCs from the stem cell graft donor, obtained from the stem cell graft. This chain joins TRBV7-9 and TRBJ1-2; D perhaps matches TRBD1 (6 bases). The clonotype originates from a human donor who donated a stem cell graft to a child with acute lymphoblastic leukemia. CDR3 in DNA: TGTGCCAGCAGCTTAGCGCCAAGGGGGGTAGGCTACACCTTC. Translating it yields CASSLAPRGVGYTF.